A selection of T cell receptor beta chains follows, all from one sample in a study of response to subunit inactivated influenza vaccine. A single record per CDR3 protein comes from TCRdb applying MiXCR to the RT-PCR reads. There are 800,000 to 1,000,000 distinct CDR3 sequences in the sample; approximately 22% occur only once, and approximately 10% lies in the top ten. The source material was PBMCs from blood, sampled about 5 days after vaccination. The receptors come from a man aged 45-65 years who received an inactivated influenza vaccine. The CDR3 runs from the conserved cysteine through the conserved F or W. Fields, in order: D gene, J gene, clone size, V gene, CDR3 DNA, CDR3 protein. D genes are given only for firm matches. Clone size is not always given. Where it is, it says once, few, many or a class for expanded clones.

D gene: NA; J gene: TRBJ2-7; clone size: NA; V gene: TRBV6-2/TRBV6-3; CDR3 DNA: TGTGCCAGCAGTATCCCCTCCCTTTACGAGCAGTACTTC; CDR3 protein: CASSIPSLYEQYF
D gene: TRBD1; J gene: TRBJ2-6; clone size: NA; V gene: TRBV20-1; CDR3 DNA: TGCAGTGCTAGGATTCCACCGGGACAGGGGGCAGCTGGGGCCAACGTCCTGACTTTC; CDR3 protein: CSARIPPGQGAAGANVLTF
D gene: TRBD2; J gene: TRBJ2-7; clone size: NA; V gene: TRBV29-1; CDR3 DNA: TGCAGCACATCTTGGGGGGGTGAAGGCTACGAGCAGTACTTC; CDR3 protein: CSTSWGGEGYEQYF
D gene: TRBD1; J gene: TRBJ2-5; clone size: few; V gene: TRBV5-1; CDR3 DNA: TGCGCCAGCAGCTTTGGTGGACAGGGGTCAGAGACCCAGTACTTC; CDR3 protein: CASSFGGQGSETQYF
D gene: NA; J gene: TRBJ2-7; clone size: few; V gene: TRBV6-5; CDR3 DNA: TGTGCCAGCAGTTCTGTTCGGGGGCTCGAGCAGTACTTC; CDR3 protein: CASSSVRGLEQYF
D gene: NA; J gene: TRBJ2-1; clone size: NA; V gene: TRBV4-1; CDR3 DNA: TGCGCCAGCAGCCAAGAGACCCGAACGATCTCCTACAATGAGCAGTTCTTC; CDR3 protein: CASSQETRTISYNEQFF
D gene: TRBD1; J gene: TRBJ1-6; clone size: NA; V gene: TRBV27; CDR3 DNA: TGTGCCAGCACCGATCGACCGGGACAGGGAGGTTCACCCCTCCACTTT; CDR3 protein: CASTDRPGQGGSPLHF
D gene: TRBD1; J gene: TRBJ2-7; clone size: NA; V gene: TRBV29-1; CDR3 DNA: TGCAGCGCGTTAGGACAGGTCGACTACGAGCAGTACTTC; CDR3 protein: CSALGQVDYEQYF
D gene: NA; J gene: TRBJ1-1; clone size: few; V gene: TRBV12-3/TRBV12-4; CDR3 DNA: TGTGCCAGCAGTTCGGGACTTCTGAACACTGAAGCTTTCTTT; CDR3 protein: CASSSGLLNTEAFF
D gene: NA; J gene: TRBJ1-4; clone size: few; V gene: TRBV5-6; CDR3 DNA: TGTGCCAGCAGTTCGGGAACAGGATTGGAAAAACTGTTTTTT; CDR3 protein: CASSSGTGLEKLFF